This TCR beta chain was observed in a study of cytomegalovirus exposure and HLA in healthy donors. As to this clone: Its antigen is not known.

Researchers ran the PCR with 60 Vbeta and 13 Jbeta primers. The repertoire was sequenced with immunoSEQ multiplex PCR; TCRdb's copy has only in-frame clones and lacks some. Of 240,000 or so clones in the sample, over 80% were seen once. Study-level results: While the bulk of TCR sequences proved rare, some public TCRs turned up in many donors.

CDR1 is SGHNT and CDR2 is YENEEA in the germline V gene. Losses at the gene ends were 3 bases for V and 6 bases for J; bases not matched to a gene: 5. The CDR3 loop spans 15 amino acids. The source of this sequence is a woman between 40 and 55 years old in good health and CMV-seropositive. The chain carries TRBV11-3 and TRBJ2-3; 11 positions match TRBD2. The specimen sequenced was PBMCs. The CDR3 DNA follows: TGTGCCAGCAGCTTTAGCGGGAGGGCGCTTGATACGCAGTATTTT. It translates to CASSFSGRALDTQYF.